The entry below describes one T cell receptor (beta chain). Its matching antigen is unknown. The CDR3 is made up of 19 amino acids. CDR1 and CDR2 from the germline V gene are LGHNA and YNFKEQ. The ends were cut back, 1 base at V and 1 base at J, with 17 bases in the middle. Sorting of CD4+ cells into CD25+CD127- cells was performed for about five patients. Peripheral blood and lesional scalp punch biopsies were taken from alopecia areata patients. Investigators sorted PBMCs to obtain both CD4+ and CD8+ T cells. The data stem from a study of CD8+ T cells in alopecia areata. Study findings and constraints: Between patients, shared TCR sequences were less clear than in mice. This was possibly due in part to HLA diversity in the patient population. Tissue-resident alphabeta T cells belonging to normal skin likewise get sequenced within scalp specimens.

Investigators isolated RNA and reverse transcribed it into cDNA to act as the sequencing template. Clones were sequenced by immunoSEQ multiplex PCR, and TCRdb holds only the in-frame ones, with some missing. The sample has 6,000 to 8,500 clones, approximately 70% seen once. This chain uses TRBV4-2 with TRBJ2-6; a weak D match, TRBD1 (6 bases). This clonotype originated in a human donor with alopecia areata. The specimen was CD4+ Tregs sorted from blood. CDR3 coding DNA: TGTGCCAGCAGCCAAGTTATAGGGGGACGGGCGTCTGGGGCCAACGTCCTGACTTTC. This gives the protein CASSQVIGGRASGANVLTF.